A selection of T cell receptor beta chains follows, all from one sample in a study of T cells in narcolepsy. The assay was immunoSEQ multiplex PCR, and TCRdb's table has in-frame clones only and misses some. The sample has over 25,000 clones, 90% seen once; the top ten hold approximately 1.2%. Sequenced material: CD45RA- memory CD4+ T cells from PBMCs. The receptor source for this set is a human donor with narcolepsy. CDR3s leave out the opening cysteine and the closing phenylalanine or tryptophan. Each record gives: V gene, J gene, clone size, CDR3 protein. The size field is filled for only some rows; it gives once, few, many or a size class.

TRBV4-1,TRBJ1-1,once,ASTKTLGDHTEAF
TRBV5-5,TRBJ2-3,once,ASSLGTGVVTDTQY
TRBV6-1,TRBJ1-3,-,ASEVGNTIY
TRBV7-8,TRBJ1-3,-,ASSPVLPQHSGNTIY
TRBV18,TRBJ1-3,-,ASSPGPRGNTIY
TRBV5-1,TRBJ2-2,few,ASSLVTRDTGELF
TRBV19,TRBJ1-2,-,ASRRTGGVVNYGYT
TRBV2,TRBJ1-4,-,ASRYRDSEKLF
TRBV5-6,TRBJ1-3,-,ASSLRRGRNTIY
TRBV5-1,TRBJ1-3,-,ASSLMGRVTGNTIY
TRBV28,TRBJ2-7,-,ASWGPELGEQY
TRBV5-6,TRBJ2-5,-,ASSRWVGRETQY
TRBV7-9,TRBJ2-2,-,ASSLPPGLVTGELF
TRBV19,TRBJ2-1,-,ASSTPSTSYNEQF
TRBV7-6,TRBJ2-1,-,ASSLRSNEQF
TRBV11-2,TRBJ1-2,-,ASSWGLDRGRSGGYT
TRBV19,TRBJ2-1,-,ASSMSGMVHEQF
TRBV10-3,TRBJ1-5,-,AISERGIQTGDDQPQH
TRBV27,TRBJ2-1,once,ASSPAGINNEQF
TRBV7-9,TRBJ1-2,-,ASSLALPGTYGYT
TRBV5-6,TRBJ2-1,-,ASSLVRGAREETYNEQF
TRBV6-1,TRBJ1-2,-,ASGGGAEALSYGYT
TRBV5-6,TRBJ1-4,-,ASSLGTEREESEKLF
TRBV6-5,TRBJ2-4,-,ASSSYLAKNIQY
TRBV5-1,TRBJ2-3,-,ASSLGYGDTQY
TRBV28,TRBJ1-1,-,ASGKTGGNTEAF
TRBV11-3,TRBJ2-1,-,ASSLGWTSGLNEQF
TRBV9,TRBJ2-7,-,ASNVLGQGADEQY
TRBV11-3,TRBJ2-3,-,ASSLMKGADTQY
TRBV19,TRBJ1-5,-,ASSIGGSNQPQH
TRBV27,TRBJ2-2,-,ASSLSSSGGINTGELF
TRBV27,TRBJ2-1,-,ASSQRGGRDEQF
TRBV12-5,TRBJ2-1,-,ASGSAGSEQF
TRBV7-8,TRBJ2-4,-,ASSPQGNIQY
TRBV6-5,TRBJ1-1,-,ASSYTPGQLNTEAF
TRBV2,TRBJ1-5,-,ASSDEGGGGSNQPQH
TRBV11-3,TRBJ2-2,-,ASSSFQGGELF
TRBV28,TRBJ1-2,-,ASTGTEAPYGYT
TRBV18,TRBJ1-6,-,ASSGQGTVTNSPLH